A selection of T cell receptor beta chains follows, all from one sample in a study of T cells in Graves' hyperthyroidism and ophthalmopathy. Each CDR3 protein gets one entry after TCRdb re-called the multiplex PCR reads with MiXCR. The data contain approximately 510,000 distinct CDR3 sequences, around 50% of them singletons. Sequenced: peripheral blood or thyroid tissue (not recorded which). All receptors derive from an adult woman with Graves' disease, either hyperthyroidism or ophthalmopathy (not recorded which). Each CDR3 is given with its conserved first and last residue.

V	J	CDR3
TRBV7-9	TRBJ2-7	CASSPGQSLYEQYF
TRBV29-1	TRBJ2-7	CSFEGLASYEQYF
TRBV19	TRBJ1-2	CASSSMTGSGYTF
TRBV6-1	TRBJ1-2	CASSERTGKDGYTF
TRBV7-9	TRBJ2-5	CASSLGTLAETQYF
TRBV7-2	TRBJ2-5	CASSLTWRVYETQYF
TRBV20-1	TRBJ2-7	CSARESGRGYEQYF
TRBV7-8	TRBJ2-5	CASTLFGGSSGETQYF
TRBV5-1	TRBJ2-7	CASSSGSGSYEQYF
TRBV5-1	TRBJ1-2	CASSSSQGGYGYTF
TRBV29-1	TRBJ2-2	CSVRPINTGELFF
TRBV7-2	TRBJ1-1	CASSPNQGAIEAFF
TRBV5-1	TRBJ2-7	CASSPGETAYEQYF
TRBV15	TRBJ1-5	CATSSDGRGKPQHF
TRBV15	TRBJ1-3	CATSSPGGSGDTIYF
TRBV6-6	TRBJ1-2	CASSYDREAGYTF
TRBV24-1	TRBJ1-2	CATSDTTRSYGYTF
TRBV2	TRBJ1-1	CATIGNTEAFF
TRBV7-8	TRBJ1-1	CASSLAQTEAFF
TRBV4-1	TRBJ1-5	CASSQAFVGVNQPQHF
TRBV3-1	TRBJ2-2	CASSLPGPGELFF